The 16 T cell receptor beta chains below all came from one sample that was sequenced in a study of read filtering for tumor transcriptome and immune sequencing. The library was built from roughly 400 ng RNA with molecular barcoded adaptors for alpha/delta and beta/gamma chains. TCRdb itself ran the reads through MiXCR, one entry per CDR3 protein. The sample yields roughly 41,000 distinct CDR3 sequences, roughly an eighth seen once. Material for sequencing was a population of CD138-negative cells sorted from bone marrow. The source is a donor at least 40 years old with multiple myeloma.

The table lists this clonotype with many counts. V is TRBV20-1 and J is TRBJ1-6; no clear D. CDR3 size: 14 residues. Germline CDR1 DFQATT, CDR2 SNEGSKA (reference sequence). V was clipped by 5 bases and J by 9 bases, with 17 bases between them. In DNA form, the CDR3 reads TGCAGTGCTTCATCCTCGAACAGTGGTTCACCCCTCCACTTT. This gives the protein CSASSSNSGSPLHF.

The chain employs TRBV29-1 and TRBJ1-2; 10 bases align to TRBD1. Unmatched junction bases numbered 4, after V lost 7 bases and J lost 2 bases. The CDR3 length is 13 residues. Germline lookup yields CDR1 SQVTM and CDR2 ANQGSEA. CDR3 nucleotide sequence: TGCAGCGCGACAGGGGGCCTAAACTATGGCTACACCTTC. Translation gives CSATGGLNYGYTF.

This clonotype was seen ten or more times. The chain recombines TRBV7-2 with TRBJ2-5; maybe TRBD2 (7 bases). This CDR3 is 13 amino acids long. V was trimmed by 5 bases and J by 5 bases, leaving 12 bases between them. CDR1 is SGHTA, CDR2 FQGNSA, per germline. The chain's CDR3 is CASSIQGGETQYF. CDR3 bases: TGTGCCAGCAGCATACAGGGAGGGGAGACCCAGTACTTC.

The rearrangement uses TRBV7-6 and TRBJ2-5; 13 bases are shared with TRBD2. The length of the CDR3 is 16 residues. V shed 3 bases, J shed 5 bases, and the junction held 6 bases outside the gene matches. Germline loops: CDR1 SGHVS, CDR2 FNYEAQ. CDR3 region: CASSFGLAGVGETQYF. The CDR3 DNA sequence: TGTGCCAGCAGCTTCGGACTAGCGGGAGTAGGGGAGACCCAGTACTTC.

This clonotype has a count of ten or more. The chain employs TRBV6-2 or TRBV6-3 and TRBJ2-3; perhaps TRBD1 as D (5 bases). V was pared by 4 bases and J by 6 bases, with 8 bases between. The CDR3 has 12 amino acids. From germline, CDR1 is MNHEY and CDR2 SVGEGT. In DNA form, the CDR3 reads TGTGCCAGCAGTTTGCAGGGCGATACGCAGTATTTT. Translated: CASSLQGDTQYF.

This clonotype was found many times. The gene calls are TRBV25-1 and TRBJ2-5; tentatively, D is TRBD1 or TRBD2 (6 bases each). The ends were cut back, 2 bases at V and 4 bases at J, with 14 bases in the middle. The CDR3 runs to 15 residues. Germline values: CDR1 MGHDK, CDR2 SYGVNS. The CDR3 nucleotides are TGTGCCAGCAGTGAAGTAAGGGGGGCGCGAGAGACCCAGTACTTC. Translated: CASSEVRGARETQYF.

This clonotype was counted many times. The genes are TRBV7-8 and TRBJ2-2, with D uncertain. Trimming took off 8 bases at V and 0 bases at J, with 13 bases between the two ends. The V gene's germline CDR1 is SGHVS and CDR2 FQNEAQ. This CDR3 region has 15 residues. CDR3 protein: CASCLKMANTGELFF. The CDR3 nucleotides read TGTGCCAGCTGCCTTAAGATGGCGAACACCGGGGAGCTGTTTTTT.

This clonotype was picked up many times. V is TRBV29-1 and J is TRBJ1-3; D call uncertain. Germline CDR1 reads SQVTM; CDR2 reads ANQGSEA. This CDR3 region has 11 residues. V was pared by 2 bases and J by 12 bases, with 11 bases between. CDR3 coding DNA: TGCAGCGTTGAATCGGGCAGCGGCATATATTTT. Its protein is CSVESGSGIYF. Filled out from reference TRBV29-1 and TRBJ1-3, the complete variable domain reads SAVISQKPSRDICQRGTSLTIQCQVDSQVTMMFWYRQQPGQSLTLIATANQGSEATYESGFVIDKFPISRPNLTFSTLTVSNMSPEDSSIYLCSVESGSGIYFGEGSWLTVV.

This clonotype was detected ten times or more. The chain employs TRBV20-1 and TRBJ2-1; D remains ambiguous. Germline CDR1 and CDR2: DFQATT and SNEGSKA (reference sequence). The CDR3 consists of 13 residues. V was pared by 6 bases and J by 0 bases, with 9 bases between. CDR3 sequence (DNA): TGCAGTGCCAACCCTTACTCCTACAATGAGCAGTTCTTC. Protein sequence: CSANPYSYNEQFF.

This clonotype was seen a handful of times. The chain recombines TRBV7-9 with TRBJ2-5; D gene unclear. From germline, CDR1 is SEHNR and CDR2 FQNEAQ (reference sequence). Trimming stripped 2 bases from V and 3 bases from J, with 7 bases between. The length of the CDR3 is 13 residues. The CDR3 reads CASSLTTEETQYF. DNA of the CDR3: TGTGCCAGCAGCTTAACGACGGAAGAGACCCAGTACTTC.

At least ten counts were recorded for this clonotype. This chain joins TRBV20-1 and TRBJ2-2; no reliable D call. This CDR3 contains 11 residues. In germline, CDR1 is DFQATT, CDR2 SNEGSKA (reference sequence). V lost 6 bases, J lost 8 bases, and 10 bases lay in between. The CDR3 spells CSARRAGELFF. The CDR3 coding sequence is TGCAGTGCCCGCCGAGCTGGGGAGCTGTTTTTT.

A note on this clonotype: A far larger clone is off by one base, so a read error is likely. The CDR3 here is CASSLYVSTSTEAFF. CDR3 DNA sequence: TGTGCCAGCAGCTTATATGTCTCGACGAGCACTGAAGCTTTCTTT. This chain uses TRBV11-2 with TRBJ1-1; the D is unclear. Germline CDR1 SGHAT, CDR2 FQNNGV. Between the trimmed V and J ends, which lost 2 bases and 4 bases, there was a span of 14 bases. CDR3 length: 15 residues.

Turning to this clonotype: With a much larger clone just one base away, this may be a read error. Written as DNA, the CDR3 is TGTGCCAGCAGCTTAGGGGGGACTAGCGGGAGTGGGCAGTTCTTC. Protein product: CASSLGGTSGSGQFF. The V call is TRBV7-9, the J call TRBJ2-1; 14 bases are shared with TRBD2. This CDR3 has 15 residues. Germline lookup yields CDR1 SEHNR and CDR2 FQNEAQ (reference sequence). V shed 1 base, J shed 12 bases, and the junction held 5 bases outside the gene matches.

This clonotype was observed many times. This chain links TRBV12-3 or TRBV12-4 with TRBJ1-2; D remains unclear. V lost 4 bases and J 3 bases, leaving 9 bases between the germline ends. This CDR3 comprises 13 residues. CDR3 bases: TGTGCCAGCAGTTCAGGAATACACTATGGCTACACCTTC. Protein product: CASSSGIHYGYTF.

Ten or more counts support this clonotype. The chain recombines TRBV6-2 or TRBV6-3 with TRBJ2-1, with 7 positions matching TRBD1. The ends lost 5 bases at V and 7 bases at J; junction bases unmatched: 8. Germline V gene data show CDR1 as MNHEY and CDR2 as SVGEGT. CDR3 length equals 14 residues. CDR3: CASSDRDSLNEQFF. CDR3 DNA: TGTGCCAGCAGTGACCGGGACAGTCTAAATGAGCAGTTCTTC.

Concerning this clonotype itself: A much more abundant neighbour one base away suggests this may be a read error. J is TRBJ2-7 and V is TRBV20-1; D unresolved. The CDR3 loop spans 12 amino acids. Trimming shortened V by 5 bases and J by 3 bases, and 11 bases separated the two germline ends. The germline CDR1 and CDR2 sequences are DFQATT and SNEGSKA (reference sequence). CDR3: CSAHSRGYEQYF. As DNA, the CDR3 is TGCAGTGCTCACTCCCGCGGCTACGAGCAGTACTTC.